The source of this TCR beta chain is a study of cytomegalovirus exposure and HLA in healthy donors. For the study at large: Membership in the Caucasian-associated ancestry cluster was found for around 85% of 350 to 450 genotyped donors. Study-level points and caveats: Overall, some 160 TCR beta chains were annotated as cytomegalovirus-associated. Most TCR sequences were uncommon, yet certain public TCRs appeared in many donors. Most subjects' HLA-A and HLA-B alleles were reportedly predicted from TCR beta sequences.

With 60 Vbeta and 13 Jbeta primers, the PCR was carried out. Using immunoSEQ multiplex PCR, the repertoire was profiled, and TCRdb retains in-frame clones only, with some absent. Found here are some 140,000 clones, around 80% of them singletons; the top ten hold 6.5%. Concerning this clone itself: As yet, its antigen is unknown.

There are 14 residues in the CDR3. V lost 0 bases and J lost 0, with 6 bases in between. The germline gives CDR1 SGHRS, CDR2 YFSETQ. The TCR originated in a man in his forties in good health and CMV-seropositive. Sequencing was done on a sample of PBMCs. V usage is TRBV5-1 and J usage is TRBJ1-1; D ambiguous. This CDR3 is CASSLVYLNTEAFF. The CDR3, as DNA: TGCGCCAGCAGCTTGGTATACTTGAACACTGAAGCTTTCTTT.